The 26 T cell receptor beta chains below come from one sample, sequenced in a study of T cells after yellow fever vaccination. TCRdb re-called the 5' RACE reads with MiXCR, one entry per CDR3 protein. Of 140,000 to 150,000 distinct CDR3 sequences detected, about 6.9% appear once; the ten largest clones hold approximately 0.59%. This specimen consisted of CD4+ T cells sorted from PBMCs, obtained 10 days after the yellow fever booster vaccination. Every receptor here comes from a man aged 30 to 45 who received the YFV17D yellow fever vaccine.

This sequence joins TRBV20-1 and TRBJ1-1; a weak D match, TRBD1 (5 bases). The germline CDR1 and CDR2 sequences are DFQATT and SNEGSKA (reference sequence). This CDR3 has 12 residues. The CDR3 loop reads CTPRGSNTEAFF. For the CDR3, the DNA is TGCACCCCCCGGGGGTCGAACACTGAAGCTTTCTTT.

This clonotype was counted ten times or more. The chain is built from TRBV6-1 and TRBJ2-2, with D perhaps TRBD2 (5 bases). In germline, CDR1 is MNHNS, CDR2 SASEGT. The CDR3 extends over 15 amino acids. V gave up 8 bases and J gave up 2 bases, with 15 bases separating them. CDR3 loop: CASCRTFLNTGELFF. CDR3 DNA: TGTGCCAGCTGTAGGACTTTCCTTAACACCGGGGAGCTGTTTTTT.

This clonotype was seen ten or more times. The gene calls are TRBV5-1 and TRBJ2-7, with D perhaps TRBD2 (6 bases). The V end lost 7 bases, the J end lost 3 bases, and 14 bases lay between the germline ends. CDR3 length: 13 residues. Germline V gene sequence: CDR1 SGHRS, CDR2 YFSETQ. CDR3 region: CASYAEGFYEQYF. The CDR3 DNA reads TGCGCCAGCTACGCGGAGGGTTTCTACGAGCAGTACTTC.

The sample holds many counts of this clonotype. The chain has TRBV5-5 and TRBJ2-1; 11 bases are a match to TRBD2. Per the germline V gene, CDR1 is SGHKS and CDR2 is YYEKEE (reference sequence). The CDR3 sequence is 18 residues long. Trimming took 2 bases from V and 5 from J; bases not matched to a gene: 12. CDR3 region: CASSFLMPGTSGNNEQFF. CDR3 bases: TGTGCCAGCAGCTTTTTGATGCCCGGGACTAGCGGAAACAATGAGCAGTTCTTC.

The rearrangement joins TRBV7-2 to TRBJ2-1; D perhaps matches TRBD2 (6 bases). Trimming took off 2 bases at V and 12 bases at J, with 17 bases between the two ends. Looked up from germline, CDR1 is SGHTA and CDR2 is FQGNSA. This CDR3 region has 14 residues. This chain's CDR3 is CASSLWYSGDGQFF. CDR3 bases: TGTGCCAGCAGCTTATGGTACTCGGGGGATGGGCAGTTCTTC.

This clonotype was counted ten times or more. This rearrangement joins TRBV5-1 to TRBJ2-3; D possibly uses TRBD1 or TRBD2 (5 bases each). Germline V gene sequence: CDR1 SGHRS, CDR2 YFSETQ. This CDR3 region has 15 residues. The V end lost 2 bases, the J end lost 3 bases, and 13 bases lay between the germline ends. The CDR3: CASSFRDPGTDTQYF. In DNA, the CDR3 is TGCGCCAGCAGCTTCCGGGACCCGGGGACAGATACGCAGTATTTT.

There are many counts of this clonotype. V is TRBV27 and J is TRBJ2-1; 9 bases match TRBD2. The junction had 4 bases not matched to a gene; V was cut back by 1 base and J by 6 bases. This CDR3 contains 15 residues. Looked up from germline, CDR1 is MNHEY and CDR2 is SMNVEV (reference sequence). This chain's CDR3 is CASSLLAGAGNEQFF. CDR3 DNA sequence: TGTGCCAGCAGTTTATTAGCGGGAGCGGGCAATGAGCAGTTCTTC.

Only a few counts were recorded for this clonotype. The CDR3: CASSYGQVDNQPQHF. CDR3 in DNA: TGTGCCAGCAGTTACGGGCAGGTCGACAATCAGCCCCAGCATTTT. This chain links TRBV6-2 or TRBV6-3 with TRBJ1-5; no reliable D call. CDR3 length: 15 residues. V dropped 2 bases and J dropped 3 bases, with 11 bases sitting between them. The germline CDR1 and CDR2 sequences are MNHEY and SVGEGT.

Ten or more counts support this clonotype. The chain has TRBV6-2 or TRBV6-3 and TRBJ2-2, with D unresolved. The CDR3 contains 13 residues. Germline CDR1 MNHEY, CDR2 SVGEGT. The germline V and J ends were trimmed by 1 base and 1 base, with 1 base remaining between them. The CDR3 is CASSYLNTGELFF. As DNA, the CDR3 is TGTGCCAGCAGTTACTTGAACACCGGGGAGCTGTTTTTT.

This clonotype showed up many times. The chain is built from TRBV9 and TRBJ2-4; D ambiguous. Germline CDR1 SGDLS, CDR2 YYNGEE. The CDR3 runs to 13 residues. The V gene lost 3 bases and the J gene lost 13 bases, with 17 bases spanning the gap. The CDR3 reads CASSAESDTRQYF. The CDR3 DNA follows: TGTGCCAGCAGCGCTGAATCGGATACGAGGCAGTACTTC. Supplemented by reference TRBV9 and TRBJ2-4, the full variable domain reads DSGVTQTPKHLITATGQRVTLRCSPRSGDLSVYWYQQSLDQGLQFLIQYYNGEERAKGNILERFSAQQFPDLHSELNLSSLELGDSALYFCASSAESDTRQYFGAGTRLSVL.

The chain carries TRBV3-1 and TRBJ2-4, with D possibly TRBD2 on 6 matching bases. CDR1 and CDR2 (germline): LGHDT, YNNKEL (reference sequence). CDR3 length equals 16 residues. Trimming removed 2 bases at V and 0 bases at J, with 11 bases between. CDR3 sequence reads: CASSQRGWAAKNIQYF. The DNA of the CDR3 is TGTGCCAGCAGCCAACGGGGGTGGGCAGCCAAAAACATTCAGTACTTC.

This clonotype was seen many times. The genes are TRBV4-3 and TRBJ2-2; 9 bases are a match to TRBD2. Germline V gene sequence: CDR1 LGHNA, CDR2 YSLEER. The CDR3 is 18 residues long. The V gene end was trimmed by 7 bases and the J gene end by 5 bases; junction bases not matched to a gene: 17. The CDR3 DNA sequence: TGCGCCAGCACCCCCGAGGCATGGATGCTAGCGGGGACCGGGGAGCTGTTTTTT. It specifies CASTPEAWMLAGTGELFF.

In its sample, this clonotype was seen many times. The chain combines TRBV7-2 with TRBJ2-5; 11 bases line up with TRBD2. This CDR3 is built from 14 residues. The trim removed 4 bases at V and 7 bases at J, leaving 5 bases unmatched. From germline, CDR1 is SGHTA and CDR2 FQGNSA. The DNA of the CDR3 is TGTGCCAGCAGCTCGACTAGCGGGATGGGGACCCAGTACTTC. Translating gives CASSSTSGMGTQYF.

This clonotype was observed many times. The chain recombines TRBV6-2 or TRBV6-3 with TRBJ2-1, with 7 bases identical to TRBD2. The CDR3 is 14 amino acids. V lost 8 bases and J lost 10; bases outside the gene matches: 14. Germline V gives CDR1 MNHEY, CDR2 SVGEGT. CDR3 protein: CASLDGSGNSEQFF. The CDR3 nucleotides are TGTGCCAGCCTCGACGGGAGCGGGAATAGCGAGCAGTTCTTC.

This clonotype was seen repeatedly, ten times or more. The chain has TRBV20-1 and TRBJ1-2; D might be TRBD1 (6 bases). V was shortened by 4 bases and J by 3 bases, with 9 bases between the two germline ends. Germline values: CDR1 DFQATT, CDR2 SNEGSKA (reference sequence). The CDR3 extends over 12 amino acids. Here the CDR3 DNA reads TGCAGTGCTAACAGGGAAGACTATGGCTACACCTTC. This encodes CSANREDYGYTF.

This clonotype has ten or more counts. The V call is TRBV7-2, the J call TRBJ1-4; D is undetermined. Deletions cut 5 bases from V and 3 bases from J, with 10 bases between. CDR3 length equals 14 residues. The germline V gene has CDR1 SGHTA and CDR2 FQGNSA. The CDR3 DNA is TGTGCCAGCAGCCCGACGGCGCCTAATGAAAAACTGTTTTTT. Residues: CASSPTAPNEKLFF.

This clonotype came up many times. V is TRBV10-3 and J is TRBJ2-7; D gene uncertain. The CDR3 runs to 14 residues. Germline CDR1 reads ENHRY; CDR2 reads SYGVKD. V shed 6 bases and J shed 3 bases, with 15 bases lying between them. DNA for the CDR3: TGTGCCATCAGACCCACCGGCCCCAACTACGAGCAGTACTTC. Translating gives CAIRPTGPNYEQYF.

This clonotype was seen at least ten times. The CDR3 DNA is TGTGCCAGCTCACCAGTGGGTCTCGGGTTGGATACGCAGTATTTT. Its translation is CASSPVGLGLDTQYF. J is TRBJ2-3 and V is TRBV18; D unresolved. The CDR3 runs 15 residues. Looked up from germline, CDR1 is KGHSH and CDR2 is LQKENI. V shed 2 bases and J shed 6 bases, with 15 bases lying between them.

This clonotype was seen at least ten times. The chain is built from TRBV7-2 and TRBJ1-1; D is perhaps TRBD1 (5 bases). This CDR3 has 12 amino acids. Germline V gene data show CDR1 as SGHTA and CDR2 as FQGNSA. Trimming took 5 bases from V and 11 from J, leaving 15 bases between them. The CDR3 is CASSQTRDGAFF. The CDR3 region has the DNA TGTGCCAGCAGCCAAACCCGGGACGGGGCTTTCTTT.

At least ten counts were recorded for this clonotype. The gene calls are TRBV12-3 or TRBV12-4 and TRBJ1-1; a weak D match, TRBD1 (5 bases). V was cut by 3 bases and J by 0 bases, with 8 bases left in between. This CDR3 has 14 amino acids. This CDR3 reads CASSFSGLNTEAFF. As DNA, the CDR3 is TGTGCCAGCAGTTTCTCAGGGCTGAACACTGAAGCTTTCTTT.

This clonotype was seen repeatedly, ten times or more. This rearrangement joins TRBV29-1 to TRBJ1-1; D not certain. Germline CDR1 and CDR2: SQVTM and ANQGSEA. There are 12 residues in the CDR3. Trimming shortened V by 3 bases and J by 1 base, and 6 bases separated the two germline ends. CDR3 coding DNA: TGCAGCGTTGATGAGGGGAACACTGAAGCTTTCTTT. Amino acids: CSVDEGNTEAFF.

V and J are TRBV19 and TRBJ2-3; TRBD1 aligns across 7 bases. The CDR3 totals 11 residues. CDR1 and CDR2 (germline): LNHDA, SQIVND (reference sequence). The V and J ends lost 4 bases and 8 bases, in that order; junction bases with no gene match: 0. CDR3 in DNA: TGTGCCAGTAGTAGACAGGGTACGCAGTATTTT. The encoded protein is CASSRQGTQYF.

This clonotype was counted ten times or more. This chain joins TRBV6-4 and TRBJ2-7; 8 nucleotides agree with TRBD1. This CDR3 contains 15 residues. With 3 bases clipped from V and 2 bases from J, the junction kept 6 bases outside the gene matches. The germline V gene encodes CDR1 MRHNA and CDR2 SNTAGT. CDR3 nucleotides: TGTGCCAGCAGTGAGCAGGGGGCGCGAGCCTACGAGCAGTACTTC. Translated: CASSEQGARAYEQYF.

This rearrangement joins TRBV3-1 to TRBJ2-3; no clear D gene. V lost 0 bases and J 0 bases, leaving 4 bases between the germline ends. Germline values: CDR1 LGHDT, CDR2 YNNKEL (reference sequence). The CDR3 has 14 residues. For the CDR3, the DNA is TGTGCCAGCAGCCAAGACACCAGCACAGATACGCAGTATTTT. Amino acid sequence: CASSQDTSTDTQYF.

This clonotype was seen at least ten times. The CDR3 DNA follows: TGTGCCAGCACTCCATCCGGGACAGCAGCTTACGAGCAGTACTTC. Its translation: CASTPSGTAAYEQYF. The chain recombines TRBV9 with TRBJ2-7; TRBD1 matches at 7 bases. The junction had 13 bases not matched to a gene; V was cut back by 6 bases and J by 4 bases. Per germline, CDR1 SGDLS and CDR2 YYNGEE. CDR3 length: 15 residues.

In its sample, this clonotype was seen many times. The CDR3 loop reads CASSQGGSFHEQYF. The CDR3 DNA is TGCGCCAGCAGCCAGGGCGGGAGTTTCCACGAGCAGTACTTC. The V call is TRBV5-1, the J call TRBJ2-7; TRBD2 agrees at 7 bases. The junction had 9 bases not matched to a gene; V was cut back by 4 bases and J by 5 bases. This CDR3 region has 14 residues. Germline lookup yields CDR1 SGHRS and CDR2 YFSETQ.